The present TCR beta chain was sequenced within a study of blood T cell repertoires in COVID-19. About the study: Samples taken during acute and convalescent COVID-19 were collected in the United States, Italy and Spain. PBMCs, B-cell-depleted T cells, or T cells were the source of the cDNA or gDNA that made up the material.

CDR1 SQVTM and CDR2 ANQGSEA come from the germline V gene. This CDR3 region has 12 residues. Trimming stripped 3 bases from V and 6 bases from J, with 11 bases between. As processed by the authors: By means of reference gene primer amplification, nucleated cell counts were estimated. Assay: immunoSEQ multiplex PCR; the TCRdb copy retains only in-frame clones and omits some. V, J and clone size derive from that table, while D and trimming were established from the DNA sequence. The sample yields tens of thousands of clones, roughly 90% seen once. The clonotype comes from a human donor with acute or convalescent COVID-19. The donor label of this sample is uncertain. Sequencing was performed on peripheral blood. The chain combines TRBV29-1 with TRBJ1-1, with D unresolved. In nucleotides, the CDR3 is TGCAGCGTTGACGAAGTACGGGCTGAAGCTTTCTTT. Amino acid sequence: CSVDEVRAEAFF.